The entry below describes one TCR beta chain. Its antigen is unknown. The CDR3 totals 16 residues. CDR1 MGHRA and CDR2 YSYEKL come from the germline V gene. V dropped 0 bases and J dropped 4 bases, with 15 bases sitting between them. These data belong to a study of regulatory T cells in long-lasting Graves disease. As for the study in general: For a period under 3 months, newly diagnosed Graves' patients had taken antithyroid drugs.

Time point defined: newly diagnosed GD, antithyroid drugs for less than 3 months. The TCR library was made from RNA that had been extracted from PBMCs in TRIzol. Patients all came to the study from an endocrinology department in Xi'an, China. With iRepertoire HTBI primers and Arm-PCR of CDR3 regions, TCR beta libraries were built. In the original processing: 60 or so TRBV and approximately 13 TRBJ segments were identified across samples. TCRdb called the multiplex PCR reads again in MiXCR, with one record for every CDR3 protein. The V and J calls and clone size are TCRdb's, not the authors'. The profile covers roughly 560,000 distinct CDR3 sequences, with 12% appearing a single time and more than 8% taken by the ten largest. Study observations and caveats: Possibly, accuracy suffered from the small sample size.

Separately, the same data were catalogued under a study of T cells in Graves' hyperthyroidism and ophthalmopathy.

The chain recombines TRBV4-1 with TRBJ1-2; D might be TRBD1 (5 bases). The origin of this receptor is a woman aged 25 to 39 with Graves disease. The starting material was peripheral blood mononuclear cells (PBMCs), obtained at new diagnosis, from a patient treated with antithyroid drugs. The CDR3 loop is CASSQDLVQGSYGYTF. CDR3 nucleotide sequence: TGCGCCAGCAGCCAAGATTTGGTGCAGGGCTCCTATGGCTACACCTTC.